The sequence of this TCR beta chain was determined in a study of OX40 agonist ivuxolimab in advanced cancers. The wider study: From roughly 23 to 85 years was the age range, with a mean of roughly 59 years, and roughly 80% were male.

Using immunoSEQ multiplex PCR, the repertoire was profiled, and TCRdb retains in-frame clones only, with some absent. Counted here are tens of thousands of clones, about 90% occurring once; the ten biggest clones make up 25%. With 0 bases removed from V and 10 bases from J, the gap between germline ends came to 11 bases. This CDR3 comprises 13 residues. CDR1 and CDR2 (germline): SGHNT, YYREEE (reference sequence). This TCR came from an adult with an advanced solid tumor such as melanoma, head and neck, liver or kidney cancer. Sequences were derived from CD4+ or CD8+ T cells sorted from blood, sampled in a trial of the OX40 agonist ivuxolimab. The J gene is TRBJ2-1, the V gene TRBV5-4; D is possibly TRBD2 (6 bases). CDR3 coding DNA: TGTGCCAGCAGCTTGGCCCGCGCGGGGGAGCAGTTCTTC. Its protein is CASSLARAGEQFF.